This TCR beta chain was sequenced for a study of T cell clones after liver transplantation. Method: immunoSEQ multiplex PCR; TCRdb's copy keeps in-frame clones and lacks some. The sample lists more than 6,000 clones, 70% occurring once. Germline assignment: CDR1 MNHNY and CDR2 SVGAGI (reference sequence). V dropped 4 bases and J dropped 6 bases, with 6 bases sitting between them. The CDR3 length is 12 residues. This receptor was obtained from a human donor who received a liver transplant. This specimen was CD8+ T cells from blood, taken before liver transplant. This chain joins TRBV6-6 and TRBJ2-2, with D unresolved. The CDR3 loop reads CASSWVSGELFF. CDR3 coding DNA: TGTGCCAGCAGTTGGGTGTCCGGGGAGCTGTTTTTT.